Below, 24 T cell receptor beta chains from the same sample are listed, as sequenced in a study of identical twins. TCRdb redid the calling of the 5' RACE reads with MiXCR, one entry per CDR3 protein. The data hold approximately 220,000 distinct CDR3 sequences, with 6% to 8.5% observed a single time. In addition, the sample was reused for a study of yellow fever vaccine responses in identical twins.

The specimen was CD8+ T cells sorted from blood. The receptors come from a young woman in good health.

This sequence joins TRBV3-1 and TRBJ2-7, with TRBD2 as a possible D gene (6 bases). Germline V gives CDR1 LGHDT, CDR2 YNNKEL (reference sequence). The CDR3 is made up of 15 amino acids. Between the trimmed V and J ends, which lost 10 bases and 0 bases, there was a span of 19 bases. The chain's CDR3 is CATCQDASASYEQYF. CDR3 nucleotides: TGTGCCACCTGCCAAGACGCTAGCGCCTCCTACGAGCAGTACTTC.

In this sample, this clonotype turned up a few times. V gene TRBV15 combines with J gene TRBJ2-3, with 8 bases that match TRBD2. Per the germline V gene, CDR1 is LNHNV and CDR2 is YYDKDF (reference sequence). With 5 bases clipped from V and 0 bases from J, the junction kept 4 bases outside the gene matches. This CDR3 spans 15 amino acids. DNA for the CDR3: TGTGCCACCAGCTCCGGGGGGGGGAGCACAGATACGCAGTATTTT. Encoded protein: CATSSGGGSTDTQYF.

This clonotype came up once. This chain joins TRBV23-1 and TRBJ2-7; TRBD1 might be the D (6 bases). TRBV23-1 is annotated as an ORF whose role is uncertain. V gave up 4 bases and J gave up 5 bases, with 15 bases separating them. The length of the CDR3 is 14 residues. The CDR3 here is CASSRYRAENEQYF. Here the CDR3 DNA reads TGCGCCAGCAGTCGCTACAGGGCCGAGAACGAGCAGTACTTC.

To note about this clonotype: Its ends do not fully match the called genes, so a read error is possible. V gene TRBV7-9 combines with J gene TRBJ2-7; D remains ambiguous. Per germline, CDR1 SEHNR and CDR2 FQNEAQ (reference sequence). The CDR3 extends over 11 amino acids. The CDR3 coding sequence is TGTGCCAGCAGCTCGACGTACGAGCAGCACTTC. Residues: CASSSTYEQHF.

The V gene is TRBV12-3 or TRBV12-4, the J gene TRBJ1-1; 8 bases agree with TRBD1. The CDR3 is made up of 13 amino acids. V shed 7 bases and J 4 bases; nucleotides not matched to a gene: 5. The CDR3 spells CASTPGGPTEAFF. The CDR3 DNA is TGTGCCAGCACCCCAGGGGGCCCCACTGAAGCTTTCTTT.

The rearrangement joins TRBV20-1 to TRBJ1-2, with 7 bases lining up with TRBD1. CDR3 length: 14 residues. Germline CDR1 DFQATT, CDR2 SNEGSKA (reference sequence). The V and J ends lost 6 bases and 4 bases, in that order; junction bases with no gene match: 11. CDR3 residues: CSARDGDRTYGYTF. The DNA for the CDR3 is TGCAGTGCGAGGGACGGGGACAGAACCTATGGCTACACCTTC.

This clonotype was seen more than once but under ten times. The chain employs TRBV28 and TRBJ2-3; the D gene could be TRBD1 or TRBD2 (5 bases each). The CDR3 is 15 residues long. From germline, CDR1 is MDHEN and CDR2 SYDVKM. The V end was cut by 2 bases, the J end by 5 bases, with 14 bases between. CDR3: CASSLEDTRGDTQYF. The CDR3 DNA sequence: TGTGCCAGCAGTTTAGAGGACACCCGGGGAGATACGCAGTATTTT. The variable domain in full, with the rest retrieved from reference TRBV28 and TRBJ2-3, is DVKVTQSSRYLVKRTGEKVFLECVQDMDHENMFWYRQDPGLGLRLIYFSYDVKMKEKGDIPEGYSVSREKKERFSLILESASTNQTSMYLCASSLEDTRGDTQYFGPGTRLTVL.

The count of this clonotype is one. A read error may produce the germline difference seen at one junction end. This chain uses TRBV27 with TRBJ2-1, with D maybe TRBD1 (6 bases). The CDR3 runs to 17 residues. Germline CDR1 MNHEY, CDR2 SMNVEV (reference sequence). Here the CDR3 reads CASMDPAGTISDNEQFF. The CDR3, as DNA: TGTGCCAGCATGGACCCCGCCGGGACAATCTCCGACAATGAGCAGTTCTTC.

In its sample, this clonotype was seen a few times. The genes are TRBV24-1 and TRBJ1-6, with D uncertain. Per the germline V gene, CDR1 is KGHDR and CDR2 is SFDVKD. The CDR3 runs 16 residues. V was shortened by 0 bases and J by 12 bases, with 17 bases between the two germline ends. CDR3 loop: CATSDLLGAKRKPLHF. CDR3 sequence (DNA): TGTGCCACCAGTGATTTGCTGGGTGCGAAAAGAAAACCCCTCCACTTT.

This chain joins TRBV20-1 and TRBJ2-1; maybe TRBD1 (6 bases). This CDR3 is 16 amino acids long. Germline V gene data show CDR1 as DFQATT and CDR2 as SNEGSKA (reference sequence). V lost 0 bases and J 3 bases, leaving 15 bases between the germline ends. CDR3 nucleotide sequence: TGCAGTGCTAGAGATCTGGGACAAAGGGTCTACAATGAGCAGTTCTTC. Protein product: CSARDLGQRVYNEQFF.

This clonotype was found many times. The rearrangement uses TRBV28 and TRBJ2-2; D gene unclear. Trimming took off 3 bases at V and 3 bases at J, with 5 bases between the two ends. The CDR3 runs 13 residues. CDR1 is MDHEN and CDR2 is SYDVKM in the germline V gene. The CDR3 DNA follows: TGTGCCAGCAGTTTGAGCTACACCGGGGAGCTGTTTTTT. The encoded protein is CASSLSYTGELFF.

In this sample, this clonotype turned up many times. The chain couples TRBV7-8 to TRBJ2-7, with D hard to call. CDR3 length: 15 amino acids. Germline V gene lookup returns CDR1 SGHVS and CDR2 FQNEAQ. Trimming cost V 2 bases and J 2 bases, with 13 bases left between them. The CDR3 coding sequence is TGTGCCAGCAGCTTATCCAGCTATACCACCTACGAGCAGTACTTC. This codes for CASSLSSYTTYEQYF.

V is TRBV29-1 and J is TRBJ2-6, with D perhaps TRBD2 (5 bases). The CDR3 is made up of 14 amino acids. The germline V gene has CDR1 SQVTM and CDR2 ANQGSEA. V lost 2 bases and J lost 13, with 18 bases in between. The CDR3 spells CSVESPAGASVLTF. DNA of the CDR3: TGCAGCGTTGAATCGCCGGCGGGTGCCTCGGTCCTGACTTTC.

This clonotype was recorded many times. The V and J genes are TRBV12-3 or TRBV12-4 and TRBJ1-1, with D hard to call. This CDR3 comprises 11 residues. V shed 1 base and J shed 8 bases, with 5 bases lying between them. Here the CDR3 reads CASSLGSEAFF. CDR3 coding DNA: TGTGCCAGCAGTTTAGGGTCCGAAGCTTTCTTT.

The chain couples TRBV5-1 to TRBJ1-2, with D maybe TRBD1 (6 bases). The CDR3 length is 16 residues. Germline CDR1 reads SGHRS; CDR2 reads YFSETQ. The V end was cut by 0 bases, the J end by 4 bases, with 16 bases between. Written as DNA, the CDR3 is TGCGCCAGCAGCTTGGAGGGGGTAGACCTCCCCTATGGCTACACCTTC. Translation gives CASSLEGVDLPYGYTF.

The gene calls are TRBV5-6 and TRBJ2-2; D is perhaps TRBD2 (5 bases). V gave up 5 bases and J gave up 6 bases, with 11 bases separating them. The CDR3 totals 13 residues. Germline V gives CDR1 SGHDT, CDR2 YYEEEE. The chain's CDR3 is CASSQDGAGELFF. CDR3 in DNA: TGTGCCAGCAGTCAGGACGGGGCCGGGGAGCTGTTTTTT.

This chain connects TRBV6-5 to TRBJ1-1; a weak D match, TRBD1 (5 bases). Germline V gives CDR1 MNHEY, CDR2 SVGAGI. The V end was cut by 0 bases, the J end by 1 base, with 12 bases between. This CDR3 has 16 residues. For the CDR3, the DNA is TGTGCCAGCAGTTACTCTAATGGGGGGTGGAACACTGAAGCTTTCTTT. Its translation is CASSYSNGGWNTEAFF.

This clonotype was seen only a few times. The J gene is TRBJ2-1, the V gene TRBV28, with a weak D call TRBD1 (5 bases). From germline, CDR1 is MDHEN and CDR2 SYDVKM. CDR3 length equals 16 residues. The V end was cut by 3 bases, the J end by 0 bases, with 12 bases between. CDR3 sequence: CASSFRTPSSYNEQFF. The CDR3 nucleotides read TGTGCCAGCAGTTTCCGGACACCGAGCTCCTACAATGAGCAGTTCTTC.

This clonotype was recorded a few times. This chain uses TRBV7-2 with TRBJ2-7; no clear D gene. Trimming shortened V by 7 bases and J by 3 bases, and 10 bases separated the two germline ends. This CDR3 region has 12 residues. From germline, CDR1 is SGHTA and CDR2 FQGNSA. CDR3 residues: CASTNSDYEQYF. Here the CDR3 DNA reads TGTGCCAGCACGAACTCTGACTACGAGCAGTACTTC.

This clonotype has only a few counts. The V gene is TRBV20-1, the J gene TRBJ2-1, with a weak D call TRBD2 (6 bases). Looked up from germline, CDR1 is DFQATT and CDR2 is SNEGSKA (reference sequence). CDR3 length equals 14 residues. V was cut by 3 bases and J by 7 bases, with 16 bases left in between. The CDR3 DNA sequence: TGCAGTGCTAGCGGCGGGGATTATGGGAATGAGCAGTTCTTC. Translated, it gives CSASGGDYGNEQFF.

The chain is built from TRBV20-1 and TRBJ2-2, with a tentative D call TRBD1 (6 bases). The germline gives CDR1 DFQATT, CDR2 SNEGSKA (reference sequence). This CDR3 comprises 13 residues. The CDR3 protein is CSVWGPYTGELFF. DNA of the CDR3: TGCTCCGTATGGGGGCCCTACACCGGGGAGCTGTTTTTT.

Only a few counts were recorded for this clonotype. As DNA, the CDR3 is TGTGCCAGCAGTCCGGGACTAGCGGGGATAGAGACCCAGTACTTC. Amino acid sequence: CASSPGLAGIETQYF. The rearrangement links TRBV28 to TRBJ2-5; 13 nucleotides agree with TRBD2. V shed 5 bases, J shed 4 bases, and the junction held 4 bases outside the gene matches. The CDR3 length is 15 residues. CDR1 and CDR2 from the germline V gene are MDHEN and SYDVKM.

V gene TRBV11-2 combines with J gene TRBJ2-3, with TRBD1 matching 9 bases. Trimming at V came to 1 base and at J to 2 bases, leaving 10 bases not matched to a gene. The germline V gene has CDR1 SGHAT and CDR2 FQNNGV. The CDR3 sequence is 18 residues long. CDR3 loop: CASSLVGQGQRITDTQYF. DNA for the CDR3: TGTGCCAGCAGCTTAGTGGGACAGGGACAGAGGATCACAGATACGCAGTATTTT. Drawing the rest from reference TRBV11-2 and TRBJ2-3, the complete variable domain is EAGVAQSPRYKIIEKRQSVAFWCNPISGHATLYWYQQILGQGPKLLIQFQNNGVVDDSQLPKDRFSAERLKGVDSTLKIQPAKLEDSAVYLCASSLVGQGQRITDTQYFGPGTRLTVL.

This clonotype was counted only a few times. V usage is TRBV4-1 and J usage is TRBJ2-7; 8 nucleotides align to TRBD1. CDR3 length: 14 amino acids. Per the germline V gene, CDR1 is MGHRA and CDR2 is YSYEKL. The J segment lost 4 bases and the V segment lost 3 bases, leaving 5 bases of the junction unmatched. This CDR3 reads CASSHGQGAYEQYV. As DNA, the CDR3 is TGCGCCAGCAGCCACGGACAGGGAGCATACGAGCAGTACGTC.